This T cell receptor (beta chain) stems from a study of T-cell memory formation after mild COVID-19. Study summary: Largely, TCR clusters stayed within a single donor. Study-wide findings and caveats: Most CD4+ clones that shrank were in CM and EM, while CD8+ ones turned up in EMRA. The authors did not confirm SARS-CoV-2 specificity of second-wave clones peaking day 37.

A note on this clonotype: Its target is not known.

TCRdb analysed the 5' RACE reads with MiXCR anew, one entry per CDR3 protein. Among 350,000 or so distinct CDR3 sequences listed, under 25% were seen once. Trimming left V 5 bases short and J 3 bases short, with 7 bases between. The length of the CDR3 is 11 residues. CDR1 SQVTM and CDR2 ANQGSEA come from the germline V gene. The TCR comes from an adult woman who had mild COVID-19 (a few samples of this study predate the infection). Cell type and time point are not known. The sample comprised PBMCs or a T cell subset sorted from them (not recorded which). The chain combines TRBV29-1 with TRBJ1-2, with no clear D. The CDR3 region is CSVQWDYGYTF. CDR3 coding DNA: TGCAGCGTTCAGTGGGACTATGGCTACACCTTC.